This entry lists 18 T cell receptor beta chains sequenced from one sample in a study of T cell responses to AZD1222 COVID-19 vaccine. Generated by immunoSEQ multiplex PCR, the TCRdb table keeps only in-frame clones and is missing some. This table has around 97,000 clones, roughly nine tenths appearing once. Sequenced here: peripheral blood, sampled on day 0 of AZD1222 vaccination. The receptors were sampled from an adult in good health.

The chain employs TRBV30 and TRBJ1-3, with a possible D match to TRBD1 (5 bases). Germline CDR1 and CDR2: GTSNPN and SVGIG (reference sequence). Trimming removed 6 bases at V and 2 bases at J, with 14 bases between. The CDR3 length is 14 residues. The DNA for the CDR3 is TGTGCCTGCACCCCAGGAGGGGCTGGAAACACCATATATTTT. Translated, it gives CACTPGGAGNTIYF.

The rearrangement links TRBV27 to TRBJ1-2; TRBD1 matches at 8 bases. V lost 1 base and J lost 6; bases outside the gene matches: 7. Looked up from germline, CDR1 is MNHEY and CDR2 is SMNVEV (reference sequence). CDR3 size: 15 residues. The CDR3: CASSLFQGALHGYTF. The CDR3 DNA is TGTGCCAGCAGTTTATTCCAGGGGGCTCTCCATGGCTACACCTTC.

This chain connects TRBV28 to TRBJ1-1, with 7 nucleotides matching TRBD1. V shed 4 bases and J 10 bases; nucleotides not matched to a gene: 6. CDR1 and CDR2 (germline): MDHEN, SYDVKM. The CDR3 runs to 12 residues. Here the CDR3 DNA reads TGTGCCAGCAGTTCCCCAGGGGGTAGAGCTTTCTTT. It is translated as CASSSPGGRAFF.

CDR3 region: CASSLVSGSYEQYF. The CDR3 DNA reads as TGTGCCAGCAGCTTGGTGTCAGGCTCCTACGAGCAGTACTTC. The chain recombines TRBV5-6 with TRBJ2-7, with D hard to call. The germline CDR1 and CDR2 sequences are SGHDT and YYEEEE. The CDR3 has 14 amino acids. The germline V and J ends were trimmed by 0 bases and 0 bases, with 7 bases remaining between them.

This chain links TRBV7-9 with TRBJ1-5; D remains unclear. The ends were cut back, 1 base at V and 4 bases at J, with 11 bases in the middle. Germline CDR1 reads SEHNR; CDR2 reads FQNEAQ (reference sequence). This CDR3 has 15 amino acids. For the CDR3, the DNA is TGTGCCAGCAGCTTAGTATCGGGGAGTAATCAGCCCCAGCATTTT. Translating it yields CASSLVSGSNQPQHF.

The chain has TRBV15 and TRBJ1-6, with D maybe TRBD1 (6 bases). There are 14 residues in the CDR3. The V end lost 0 bases, the J end lost 10 bases, and 10 bases lay between the germline ends. Germline CDR1 and CDR2: LNHNV and YYDKDF (reference sequence). Here the CDR3 DNA reads TGTGCCACCAGCAGAGATACAAGGGGGTCACCCCTCCACTTT. Translated: CATSRDTRGSPLHF. Drawing the rest from reference TRBV15 and TRBJ1-6, the complete variable domain is DAMVIQNPRYQVTQFGKPVTLSCSQTLNHNVMYWYQQKSSQAPKLLFHYYDKDFNNEADTPDNFQSRRPNTSFCFLDIRSPGLGDTAMYLCATSRDTRGSPLHFGNGTRLTVT.

The table lists this clone with a few counts. This rearrangement joins TRBV7-2 to TRBJ1-2, with D maybe TRBD1 (6 bases). Germline V lookup: CDR1 SGHTA, CDR2 FQGNSA. V was clipped by 4 bases and J by 4 bases, with 13 bases between them. CDR3 length: 14 residues. The CDR3 nucleotides read TGTGCCAGCAGCTCTAGGACAGAATCCTATGGCTACACCTTC. Its protein product is CASSSRTESYGYTF.

The V gene is TRBV19, the J gene TRBJ1-1; 9 nucleotides align to TRBD1. Germline lookup yields CDR1 LNHDA and CDR2 SQIVND (reference sequence). The CDR3 covers 16 residues. The V gene end was trimmed by 4 bases and the J gene end by 4 bases; junction bases not matched to a gene: 10. This chain's CDR3 is CASSRGTGKVGTEAFF. The DNA of the CDR3 is TGTGCCAGTAGTAGGGGGACAGGGAAGGTGGGCACTGAAGCTTTCTTT.

The chain combines TRBV6-5 with TRBJ2-5; TRBD2 agrees at 7 bases. Germline CDR1 MNHEY, CDR2 SVGAGI. J was trimmed by 5 bases and V by 6 bases; bases with no gene match: 6. The CDR3 is 13 amino acids. This CDR3 is CASRTGGGETQYF. Here the CDR3 DNA reads TGTGCCAGCAGGACGGGGGGAGGGGAGACCCAGTACTTC.

This clone was picked up one time. The V and J genes are TRBV3-1 (or the pseudogene TRBV3-2) and TRBJ1-4, with D hard to call. The germline CDR1 and CDR2 sequences are LGHDT and YNNKEL (reference sequence). V lost 0 bases, J lost 8 bases, and 4 bases lay in between. There are 12 residues in the CDR3. CDR3 nucleotides: TGTGCCAGCAGCCAAGACTACGAAAAACTGTTTTTT. This encodes CASSQDYEKLFF.

V gene TRBV18 combines with J gene TRBJ1-1, with a weak D call TRBD1 (5 bases). Germline V gene sequence: CDR1 KGHSH, CDR2 LQKENI. V was pared by 6 bases and J by 1 base, with 12 bases between. The CDR3 is made up of 14 amino acids. CDR3 protein: CASSLQVQNTEAFF. The CDR3 DNA reads as TGTGCCAGCTCTCTACAGGTCCAGAACACTGAAGCTTTCTTT.

The chain employs TRBV5-1 and TRBJ2-7, with D perhaps assigned TRBD1 or TRBD2 (6 bases each). V was pared by 4 bases and J by 1 base, with 15 bases between. Germline assignment: CDR1 SGHRS and CDR2 YFSETQ. The CDR3 spans 15 residues. CDR3 amino acids: CASSPGGGESYEQYF. The CDR3 DNA reads as TGCGCCAGCAGCCCCGGAGGGGGAGAGTCCTACGAGCAGTACTTC. The whole variable domain, remainder taken from reference TRBV5-1 and TRBJ2-7, is KAGVTQTPRYLIKTRGQQVTLSCSPISGHRSVSWYQQTPGQGLQFLFEYFSETQRNKGNFPGRFSGRQFSNSRSEMNVSTLELGDSALYLCASSPGGGESYEQYFGPGTRLTVT.

The chain recombines TRBV28 with TRBJ2-7; D possibly corresponds to TRBD1 (6 bases). CDR1 and CDR2 from the germline V gene are MDHEN and SYDVKM. V lost 9 bases and J 6 bases, leaving 18 bases between the germline ends. The CDR3 loop spans 13 amino acids. CDR3 sequence (DNA): TGTGCCAGTCGTACTTCACAGGGTAGCGAGCAGTACTTC. This sequence encodes CASRTSQGSEQYF.

This clone was recorded a few times. This chain connects TRBV7-2 to TRBJ2-7; TRBD2 might be the D (6 bases). The length of the CDR3 is 14 residues. Looked up from germline, CDR1 is SGHTA and CDR2 is FQGNSA. V lost 3 bases to trimming and J lost 4 bases, with 13 bases between them. As DNA, the CDR3 is TGTGCCAGCAGCTTTACCGGGAGCGGTTACGAGCAGTACTTC. It yields the protein CASSFTGSGYEQYF.

The chain recombines TRBV7-2 with TRBJ2-7, with D perhaps TRBD2 (5 bases). Germline-derived CDR1 and CDR2 are SGHTA and FQGNSA. The ends were cut back, 0 bases at V and 2 bases at J, with 8 bases in the middle. This CDR3 spans 14 amino acids. CDR3 nucleotide sequence: TGTGCCAGCAGCTTAGCGCGGGCTGCCTACGAGCAGTACTTC. As protein: CASSLARAAYEQYF.

The rearrangement links TRBV15 to TRBJ2-1; 13 bases are a match to TRBD2. The junction had 3 bases not matched to a gene; V was cut back by 4 bases and J by 0 bases. The germline V gene has CDR1 LNHNV and CDR2 YYDKDF (reference sequence). The CDR3 has 17 residues. CDR3 amino acids: CATSTRTSGSSYNEQFF. The CDR3 DNA reads as TGTGCCACCAGCACCAGGACTAGCGGGAGCTCCTACAATGAGCAGTTCTTC.

V and J are TRBV28 and TRBJ2-7, with TRBD1 as a possible D gene (5 bases). This CDR3 is built from 15 residues. V was pared by 7 bases and J by 2 bases, with 18 bases between. Germline V gene lookup returns CDR1 MDHEN and CDR2 SYDVKM. The CDR3 DNA reads as TGTGCCAGCATCGTAAGAAGGGGTATCACCTACGAGCAGTACTTC. This codes for CASIVRRGITYEQYF.

V is TRBV27 and J is TRBJ2-7, with D perhaps matching TRBD1 (6 bases). CDR1 MNHEY and CDR2 SMNVEV come from the germline V gene (reference sequence). The CDR3 length is 16 residues. V shed 2 bases and J shed 3 bases, with 17 bases lying between them. The CDR3: CASSLRGGQYSYEQYF. CDR3 DNA sequence: TGTGCCAGCAGTTTAAGGGGCGGACAGTATAGCTACGAGCAGTACTTC.